This TCR beta chain came from a study of blood T cell repertoires in COVID-19. The V and J ends lost 6 bases and 0 bases respectively, with 8 bases between them. This CDR3 spans 14 amino acids. Looked up from germline, CDR1 is MDHEN and CDR2 is SYDVKM. Measured with immunoSEQ multiplex PCR; TCRdb has only the in-frame clones, and not every one. The repertoire consists of fewer than 250,000 clones, with just under 85% occurring once and the leading ten covering under 2%. V and J are TRBV28 and TRBJ1-4; no reliable D call. Sequenced sample: peripheral blood. This receptor was taken from a woman older than 75 with acute or convalescent COVID-19. The DNA of the CDR3 is TGTGCCAGCAGCCACTTTGCAACTAATGAAAAACTGTTTTTT. Translating it yields CASSHFATNEKLFF.